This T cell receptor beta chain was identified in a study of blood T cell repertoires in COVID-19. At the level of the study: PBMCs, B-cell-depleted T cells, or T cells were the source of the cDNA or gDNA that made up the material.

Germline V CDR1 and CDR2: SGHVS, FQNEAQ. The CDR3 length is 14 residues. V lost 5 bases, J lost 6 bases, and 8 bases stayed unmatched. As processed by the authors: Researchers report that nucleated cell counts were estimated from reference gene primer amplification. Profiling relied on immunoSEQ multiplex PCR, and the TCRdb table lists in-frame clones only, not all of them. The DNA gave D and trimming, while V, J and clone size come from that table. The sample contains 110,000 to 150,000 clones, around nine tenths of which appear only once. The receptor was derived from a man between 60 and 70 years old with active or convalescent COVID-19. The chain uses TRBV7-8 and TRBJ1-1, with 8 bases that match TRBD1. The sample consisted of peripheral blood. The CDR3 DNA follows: TGTGCCAGCAGCCCTAACAGGGGGAGGGCTGAAGCTTTCTTT. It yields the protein CASSPNRGRAEAFF.